Following are 17 T cell receptor beta chains from one sample sequenced in a study of beta chain features in type 1 diabetes. Study observations and caveats: Patients with Type 1 diabetes showed moderately but significantly shorter TCRB CDR3s in all four CD4+ subsets.

Isolated RNA was reverse transcribed in full, so expressed TCRB transcripts were sequenced. Method: immunoSEQ multiplex PCR; TCRdb's copy keeps in-frame clones and lacks some. The data show 330,000 or so clones, roughly 12% seen once. What these receptors recognize is not known. Sample: naive CD4+ T cells from blood. These receptors were taken from a woman aged 18-29 years with type 1 diabetes.

Only a few counts were recorded for this clone. V usage is TRBV14 and J usage is TRBJ1-2; possibly TRBD1 for D (5 bases). The CDR3 has 16 residues. V was clipped by 3 bases and J by 5 bases, with 19 bases between them. Germline V CDR1 and CDR2: SGHDN, FVKESK. The CDR3 nucleotides are TGTGCCAGCAGCCAGAGGACGTCCCAGGACATTTATGGCTACACCTTC. This encodes CASSQRTSQDIYGYTF.

This clone appeared a few times. This chain links TRBV2 with TRBJ1-2; 7 bases line up with TRBD1. The CDR3 covers 13 residues. Germline-derived CDR1 and CDR2 are SNHLY and FYNNEI. The trim removed 8 bases at V and 6 bases at J, leaving 9 bases unmatched. The CDR3 is CASSPIQGNGYTF. DNA for the CDR3: TGTGCCAGCTCCCCTATACAGGGGAATGGCTACACCTTC.

The chain uses TRBV5-1 and TRBJ2-3; D gene uncertain. This CDR3 contains 12 residues. Germline CDR1 SGHRS, CDR2 YFSETQ. Trimming removed 1 base from V and 6 bases from J, with 6 bases in between. In DNA form, the CDR3 reads TGCGCCAGCAGCTTGATCGGGGATACGCAGTATTTT. Its protein is CASSLIGDTQYF.

The CDR3 region has the DNA TGTGCCTGCGTCCGGGACAGGGAATACAATGAGCAGTTCTTC. Its protein product is CACVRDREYNEQFF. V usage is TRBV30 and J usage is TRBJ2-1, with TRBD1 matching 9 bases. There are 14 residues in the CDR3. Germline values: CDR1 GTSNPN, CDR2 SVGIG (reference sequence). The trim removed 6 bases at V and 4 bases at J, leaving 7 bases unmatched.

This clone occurred a few times. The chain uses TRBV11-2 and TRBJ2-5, with 7 bases aligning to TRBD1. After removal of 0 bases from V and 1 base from J, the junction contained 8 bases not matched to a gene. There are 17 residues in the CDR3. Germline V gives CDR1 SGHAT, CDR2 FQNNGV. In nucleotides, the CDR3 is TGTGCCAGCAGCTTAGACCCCCCCCGGACAGGCCAAGAGACCCAGTACTTC. It yields the protein CASSLDPPRTGQETQYF.

V and J are TRBV15 and TRBJ1-5; D is uncertain. CDR1 LNHNV and CDR2 YYDKDF come from the germline V gene (reference sequence). V lost 0 bases, J lost 1 base, and 4 bases lay in between. The CDR3 length is 14 residues. CDR3: CATSREQSNQPQHF. The CDR3 DNA reads as TGTGCCACCAGCAGAGAACAGAGCAATCAGCCCCAGCATTTT.

The chain joins TRBV11-2 to TRBJ2-1, with D possibly being TRBD2 (6 bases). The CDR3 sequence is 17 residues long. With 5 bases removed from V and 0 bases from J, the gap between germline ends came to 17 bases. Per the germline V gene, CDR1 is SGHAT and CDR2 is FQNNGV. The CDR3 loop reads CASSQAPGLVSYNEQFF. For the CDR3, the DNA is TGTGCCAGCAGCCAGGCCCCGGGACTCGTCTCCTACAATGAGCAGTTCTTC.

This clone was counted only a few times. The chain uses TRBV7-2 and TRBJ2-3; 11 positions match TRBD2. The CDR3 is made up of 15 amino acids. The trim removed 5 bases at V and 7 bases at J, leaving 8 bases unmatched. CDR1 and CDR2 (germline): SGHTA, FQGNSA. Here the CDR3 reads CASSPGTSGTNTQYF. The CDR3, as DNA: TGTGCCAGCAGCCCAGGGACTAGCGGCACGAATACGCAGTATTTT.

This clone was counted a few times. The rearrangement joins TRBV27 to TRBJ2-1, with TRBD2 matching over 10 bases. Germline trimming cut 5 bases from V and 7 bases from J; bases unmatched to any gene: 8. The CDR3 length is 15 residues. Germline V gene sequence: CDR1 MNHEY, CDR2 SMNVEV (reference sequence). The CDR3 nucleotides are TGTGCCAGCAGTCCGGGACTAGCGTCCCGTAATGAGCAGTTCTTC. Protein sequence: CASSPGLASRNEQFF.

This clone came up a few times. The V and J genes are TRBV18 and TRBJ1-6, with 9 positions matching TRBD1. Per germline, CDR1 KGHSH and CDR2 LQKENI. The junction had 3 bases not matched to a gene; V was cut back by 6 bases and J by 6 bases. CDR3 length equals 14 residues. The CDR3 nucleotides read TGTGCCAGCTCGCAGACAGGGGGTAATTCACCCCTCCACTTT. This gives the protein CASSQTGGNSPLHF.

CDR3: CASSEQFGGSNQPQHF. The CDR3 DNA sequence: TGCGCCAGCAGCGAACAATTCGGGGGTAGCAATCAGCCCCAGCATTTT. The rearrangement links TRBV4-1 to TRBJ1-5; maybe TRBD1 (5 bases). Per germline, CDR1 MGHRA and CDR2 YSYEKL. The CDR3 sequence is 16 residues long. V lost 5 bases, J lost 0 bases, and 14 bases lay in between.

The chain employs TRBV7-2 and TRBJ2-7, with TRBD2 as a possible D gene (5 bases). In germline, CDR1 is SGHTA, CDR2 FQGNSA. This CDR3 is built from 14 residues. V lost 5 bases and J lost 2, with 13 bases in between. The CDR3 loop is CASSPLVGAYEQYF. DNA of the CDR3: TGTGCCAGCAGCCCGTTAGTGGGAGCCTACGAGCAGTACTTC. Based on the CDR3 plus reference TRBV7-2 and TRBJ2-7, the full variable domain is GAGVSQSPSNKVTEKGKDVELRCDPISGHTALYWYRQSLGQGLEFLIYFQGNSAPDKSGLPSDRFSAERTGGSVSTLTIQRTQQEDSAVYLCASSPLVGAYEQYFGPGTRLTVT.

This chain links TRBV18 with TRBJ2-1, with TRBD1 matching over 9 bases. The CDR3 sequence is 13 residues long. Germline trimming cut 4 bases from V and 9 bases from J; bases unmatched to any gene: 4. Germline V gives CDR1 KGHSH, CDR2 LQKENI. Here the CDR3 DNA reads TGTGCCAGCTCACTACAGGGGGCTGGTGAGCAGTTCTTC. It is translated as CASSLQGAGEQFF.

The rearrangement links TRBV4-3 to TRBJ2-3; 7 bases align to TRBD2. Germline V lookup: CDR1 LGHNA, CDR2 YSLEER. The length of the CDR3 is 15 residues. V shed 1 base, J shed 7 bases, and the junction held 8 bases outside the gene matches. The CDR3 reads CASSQGLAGGYTQYF. The CDR3 DNA sequence: TGCGCCAGCAGCCAAGGACTAGCCGGGGGGTATACGCAGTATTTT.

The V gene is TRBV14, the J gene TRBJ2-5, with D possibly TRBD2 on 6 matching bases. Germline loops: CDR1 SGHDN, CDR2 FVKESK. The CDR3 totals 13 residues. The V end was cut by 3 bases, the J end by 7 bases, with 12 bases between. CDR3 amino acids: CASSQPLGGTQYF. The CDR3 coding sequence is TGTGCCAGCAGCCAGCCTCTGGGAGGGACCCAGTACTTC.

The rearrangement joins TRBV11-2 to TRBJ1-1, with 7 bases identical to TRBD1. The CDR3 covers 15 residues. Trimming cost V 5 bases and J 0 bases; bases outside gene matches: 6. Germline CDR1 reads SGHAT; CDR2 reads FQNNGV. In nucleotides, the CDR3 is TGTGCCAGCAGCCTAGGACAGGTCATGAACACTGAAGCTTTCTTT. It translates to CASSLGQVMNTEAFF.

J is TRBJ2-3 and V is TRBV6-6, with D uncertain. The germline CDR1 and CDR2 sequences are MNHNY and SVGAGI (reference sequence). This CDR3 comprises 13 residues. The V end was cut by 5 bases, the J end by 1 base, with 7 bases between. CDR3 sequence: CASSTIRTDTQYF. As DNA, the CDR3 is TGTGCCAGCAGTACAATACGCACAGATACGCAGTATTTT.